This T cell receptor (beta chain) was captured by sequencing in a study of blood T cell repertoires in COVID-19. Across the study: PBMCs, B-cell-depleted T cells, or T cells provided the cDNA or gDNA that made up the material.

Method: immunoSEQ multiplex PCR; TCRdb's copy keeps in-frame clones and lacks some. Of around 210,000 clones in the sample, over 70% were seen once. Germline lookup yields CDR1 MDHEN and CDR2 SYDVKM. V was cut by 2 bases and J by 2 bases, with 13 bases left in between. The CDR3 consists of 15 residues. The clonotype originates from a woman aged 70 to 79 with acute or convalescent COVID-19. The chain uses TRBV28 and TRBJ2-7, with TRBD1 as a possible D gene (6 bases). Sequencing was done on a sample of peripheral blood. Here the CDR3 reads CASSLARTETYEQYF. The CDR3 nucleotides are TGTGCCAGCAGTTTAGCCCGGACAGAGACCTACGAGCAGTACTTC.